The rows below give T cell receptor beta chains drawn from one sample of a study of cytomegalovirus exposure and HLA in healthy donors. Libraries were prepared by immunoSEQ multiplex PCR; TCRdb keeps only in-frame clonotypes and omits some of them. The profile covers some 130,000 clones, with 70% to 85% appearing a single time and 30% taken by the ten largest. The source material was PBMCs. The receptors were gathered from a man aged 25 to 40 in good health and CMV-seropositive. The CDR3 runs from the conserved cysteine through the conserved F or W. D genes are given only for firm matches. Rows give clone size only sometimes, using once, few, many, or a class for an expanded clone.

J: TRBJ1-1
V: TRBV7-3
D: NA
size: NA
length: 13
DNA: TGTGCCAGCAGCCCCATTGAGGCCACTGAAGCTTTCTTT
CDR3: CASSPIEATEAFF

J: TRBJ2-7
V: TRBV2
D: NA
size: NA
length: 12
DNA: TGTGCCAGCGCTCGTGAGTTCTCCGAGCAGTACTTC
CDR3: CASAREFSEQYF

J: TRBJ1-1
V: TRBV4-3
D: NA
size: NA
length: 14
DNA: TGCGCCAGCAGCCAGTCAACGGGGAACACTGAAGCTTTCTTT
CDR3: CASSQSTGNTEAFF

J: TRBJ1-2
V: TRBV5-1
D: NA
size: NA
length: 13
DNA: TGCGCCAGCAGCCGCGGACAGAACTATGGCTACACCTTC
CDR3: CASSRGQNYGYTF

J: TRBJ2-7
V: TRBV5-1
D: TRBD1
size: NA
length: 15
DNA: TGCGCCAGCAGCTTGGCGGACAGGGGGCTTGACGGGCAGTACTTC
CDR3: CASSLADRGLDGQYF

J: TRBJ2-2
V: TRBV27
D: TRBD2
size: NA
length: 15
DNA: TGTGCCAGCCGGTTGCTAGCGGGACCCCCCGGGGAGCTGTTTTTT
CDR3: CASRLLAGPPGELFF

J: TRBJ2-1
V: TRBV5-6
D: TRBD2
size: once
length: 15
DNA: TGTGCCAGCAGCTTGGCTAGCGGGAGGGTGGATGAGCAGTTCTTC
CDR3: CASSLASGRVDEQFF

J: TRBJ1-2
V: TRBV7-8
D: NA
size: few
length: 15
DNA: TGTGCCAGCAGCTTTGGGGACACTAATAACTATGGCTACACCTTC
CDR3: CASSFGDTNNYGYTF

J: TRBJ2-1
V: TRBV4-1
D: NA
size: NA
length: 14
DNA: TGCGCCAGCAGCCAAGATCGGGTGGGGCATGAGCAGTTCTTC
CDR3: CASSQDRVGHEQFF

J: TRBJ2-1
V: TRBV7-2
D: TRBD2
size: NA
length: 14
DNA: TGTGCCATCCTTCTAGCGGGGCACTACAATGAGCAGTTCTTC
CDR3: CAILLAGHYNEQFF

J: TRBJ1-4
V: TRBV6-5
D: NA
size: NA
length: 15
DNA: TGTGCCAGCACCCCACGGGGTCGGCTGGATGAAAAACTGTTTTTT
CDR3: CASTPRGRLDEKLFF

J: TRBJ2-6
V: TRBV25-1
D: TRBD1
size: NA
length: 17
DNA: TGTGCCAGCAGTGATTTGGCAGGGGGTTCTGGGGCCAACGTCCTGACTTTC
CDR3: CASSDLAGGSGANVLTF

J: TRBJ2-7
V: TRBV5-4
D: TRBD2
size: NA
length: 15
DNA: TGTGCCAGCAGCTTGTGGAGCGGGGGGTCCTACGAGCAGTACTTC
CDR3: CASSLWSGGSYEQYF

J: TRBJ2-5
V: TRBV5-1
D: NA
size: NA
length: 12
DNA: TGCGCCAGCAGCTTACCCGGGGAGACCCAGTACTTC
CDR3: CASSLPGETQYF

J: TRBJ2-3
V: TRBV5-4
D: TRBD2
size: once
length: 17
DNA: TGTGCCAGCAGCTTAAGGACTAGCGGGACGCTCACAGATACGCAGTATTTT
CDR3: CASSLRTSGTLTDTQYF

J: TRBJ1-4
V: TRBV7-2
D: NA
size: NA
length: 15
DNA: TGTGCCAGCAGCCCACGGACAGCTGCCCATGAAAAACTGTTTTTT
CDR3: CASSPRTAAHEKLFF

J: TRBJ1-2
V: TRBV7-3
D: TRBD1
size: NA
length: 15
DNA: TGTGCCAGCAGCCCTGGGGGACAGAATTTCGATGGCTACACCTTC
CDR3: CASSPGGQNFDGYTF

J: TRBJ1-2
V: TRBV5-6
D: NA
size: NA
length: 13
DNA: TGTGCCAGCAGCTGGCAGGGTATTGCTGGCTACACCTTC
CDR3: CASSWQGIAGYTF

J: TRBJ2-1
V: TRBV5-4
D: NA
size: NA
length: 16
DNA: TGTGCCAGCAGCTCGGTTTTCGGACTGTCAGACAATGAGCAGTTCTTC
CDR3: CASSSVFGLSDNEQFF